This entry describes one T cell receptor (beta chain). Its antigen remains unidentified. The record originates from a study of identical twins. Points from the study as a whole: Models underpredicted monozygotic twin sharing of out-of-frame TCR alpha. Excess twin sharing in beta out-of-frame sequences was weaker.

The donor group consisted entirely of healthy Caucasians. TCRdb passed the 5' RACE reads through MiXCR, listing each CDR3 protein once. The repertoire consists of a few hundred thousand distinct CDR3 sequences, with roughly an eighth occurring once and the leading ten covering roughly 7.8%. These data also featured in a second study, about yellow fever vaccine responses in identical twins. That paper adds: Twins reportedly mounted vaccine T cell responses that seemed partly convergent, partly personalized.

Sample: CD8+ T cells sorted from blood. The receptor was isolated from a woman aged 18 to 35 in good health.

CDR3 coding DNA: TGTGCCAGCAGCTTGGGGGGGTTGCCCTACGAGCAGTACTTC. Amino acids: CASSLGGLPYEQYF. The J gene is TRBJ2-7, the V gene TRBV7-6, with TRBD2 matching over 7 bases. CDR1 SGHVS and CDR2 FNYEAQ come from the germline V gene. This CDR3 comprises 14 residues. V lost 3 bases to trimming and J lost 2 bases; unmatched junction nucleotides: 4.